This TCR beta chain was obtained from a study of technical replicates of blood from several donors. This clone occurred once. The assay was immunoSEQ multiplex PCR, and TCRdb's table has in-frame clones only and misses some. Here the sample spans 65,000 to 85,000 clones, about 93% being singletons. Material: T cells isolated from PBMCs. This receptor was obtained from a human donor in good health.

CDR3 coding DNA: TGTGCCAGTGAGACAGGGGTGGGGACCGGGGAGCTGTTTTTT. Encoded protein: CASETGVGTGELFF. The V call is TRBV19, the J call TRBJ2-2, with 8 bases lining up with TRBD1. The CDR3 length is 14 residues. Trimming removed 8 bases from V and 5 bases from J; junction bases left unmatched: 7. Germline lookup yields CDR1 LNHDA and CDR2 SQIVND (reference sequence). The full variable domain, in which reference TRBV19 and TRBJ2-2 provide the parts outside the CDR3, is DGGITQSPKYLFRKEGQNVTLSCEQNLNHDAMYWYRQDPGQGLRLIYYSQIVNDFQKGDIAEGYSVSREKKESFPLTVTSAQKNPTAFYLCASETGVGTGELFFGEGSRLTVL.